The table lists the clone carrying this TCR beta chain with many counts. Its antigen remains unknown. The data belong to a study of CD8 T cells in ankylosing spondylitis. Study-wide results and limits: A motif of fewer than ten highly homologous TCR beta variants was seen as apparently characteristic of ankylosing spondylitis blood.

TCRdb reprocessed the 5' RACE reads via MiXCR and lists one record per CDR3 protein. The table records approximately 540,000 distinct CDR3 sequences, 12% of them present only once. CDR3 size: 14 residues. The trim removed 4 bases at V and 5 bases at J, leaving 7 bases unmatched. This receptor was obtained from a male donor with ankylosing spondylitis. The sample was blood, either unsorted or a sorted T cell fraction (not recorded which). This chain joins TRBV12-3 or TRBV12-4 and TRBJ2-5; 7 bases are a match to TRBD1. The DNA for the CDR3 is TGTGCCAGCAGTTCCACAGGGGTCGGCGAGACCCAGTACTTC. Its translation is CASSSTGVGETQYF.